This is a list of T cell receptor beta chains from one sample in a study of T cell responses to AZD1222 COVID-19 vaccine. The method was immunoSEQ multiplex PCR; TCRdb's version includes in-frame clones alone and lacks a portion of them. The sample lists about 150,000 clones; 75% to 95% were seen once. Sequencing was performed on peripheral blood, taken on day 0 of AZD1222 vaccination. Receptors originate from an adult in good health. CDR3s include the opening cysteine and the closing phenylalanine or tryptophan. The D gene is left open where the match is weak. Size is stated for part of the rows, as once, few or many counts, or as a class when the clone is expanded.

d_gene,v_gene,abundance,j_gene,CDR3aa,CDR3nt
-,TRBV9,-,TRBJ1-3,CASSVGPARAGNTIYF,TGTGCCAGCAGCGTAGGGCCAGCTCGGGCTGGAAACACCATATATTTT
-,TRBV7-8,-,TRBJ1-2,CASSPANYGYTF,TGTGCCAGCAGCCCCGCTAACTATGGCTACACCTTC
TRBD1,TRBV19,-,TRBJ1-2,CASSIEDRGARGYTF,TGTGCCAGTAGTATAGAGGACAGGGGCGCCCGTGGCTACACCTTC
-,TRBV23-1,-,TRBJ1-2,CASSYRGYTF,TGCGCCAGCAGTTACAGGGGCTACACCTTC
-,TRBV3-1/TRBV3-2,-,TRBJ2-5,CASSQETGTLQETQYF,TGTGCCAGCAGCCAAGAAACCGGGACTCTTCAAGAGACCCAGTACTTC
-,TRBV7-6,-,TRBJ2-7,CASTPEGPSYEQYF,TGTGCCAGCACTCCGGAGGGCCCATCCTACGAGCAGTACTTC
-,TRBV4-2,-,TRBJ2-2,CASSQDQLNTGELFF,TGTGCCAGCAGCCAAGATCAGCTCAACACCGGGGAGCTGTTTTTT
TRBD2,TRBV7-9,-,TRBJ2-1,CASSRTSGKVNEQFF,TGTGCCAGCAGCAGGACTAGCGGGAAGGTAAATGAGCAGTTCTTC
TRBD1,TRBV6-1,-,TRBJ1-5,CASSELGTGTLGNQPQHF,TGTGCCAGCAGTGAACTCGGGACAGGGACTCTTGGCAATCAGCCCCAGCATTTT
-,TRBV4-3,-,TRBJ1-6,CASSQEAPGPSSSYNSPLHF,TGCGCCAGCAGCCAAGAAGCGCCAGGCCCATCGAGCTCCTATAATTCACCCCTCCACTTT
TRBD1,TRBV5-1,-,TRBJ2-6,CASKDRVVGANVLTF,TGCGCCAGCAAGGACAGGGTGGTTGGGGCCAACGTCCTGACTTTC
-,TRBV4-1,-,TRBJ2-7,CASSQETGTGLFSEQYF,TGCGCCAGCAGCCAAGAGACGGGAACAGGGTTGTTCTCCGAGCAGTACTTC
-,TRBV28,-,TRBJ1-4,CASSLRLRATNEKLFF,TGTGCCAGCAGTTTAAGGTTGAGGGCAACTAATGAAAAACTGTTTTTT
-,TRBV6-5,-,TRBJ2-1,CASSSHQRYNEQFF,TGTGCCAGCAGTTCCCATCAGCGCTACAATGAGCAGTTCTTC
TRBD2,TRBV29-1,-,TRBJ2-1,CSVEGAGTSGRNEQFF,TGCAGCGTTGAAGGCGCCGGGACTAGCGGGAGGAATGAGCAGTTCTTC
-,TRBV7-9,-,TRBJ2-5,CASSLRQVRETQYF,TGTGCCAGCAGCTTAAGACAGGTGCGGGAGACCCAGTACTTC
-,TRBV3-1/TRBV3-2,-,TRBJ2-5,CASSQVVGAWETQYF,TGTGCCAGCAGCCAAGTCGTCGGGGCATGGGAGACCCAGTACTTC
-,TRBV6-2/TRBV6-3,-,TRBJ1-5,CASSYFGSGNQPQHF,TGTGCCAGCAGTTACTTTGGTTCGGGTAATCAGCCCCAGCATTTT
TRBD2,TRBV4-3,-,TRBJ2-1,CASSQDSLAGGFDEQFF,TGCGCCAGCAGCCAAGACTCTCTAGCGGGAGGTTTTGATGAGCAGTTCTTC
-,TRBV6-2/TRBV6-3,-,TRBJ2-3,CASSYDRRSTDTQYF,TGTGCCAGCAGTTACGACCGGAGGAGCACAGATACGCAGTATTTT
TRBD2,TRBV25-1,-,TRBJ2-3,CASSELAGVSDTQYF,TGTGCCAGCAGTGAACTAGCGGGAGTTTCAGATACGCAGTATTTT
TRBD2,TRBV5-6,-,TRBJ2-4,CASSLGGSGKDIQYF,TGTGCCAGCAGCTTGGGCGGGAGCGGGAAAGACATTCAGTACTTC
-,TRBV21-1,-,TRBJ1-5,CASSNPQRGDSNQPQHF,TGTGCCAGCAGCAATCCTCAACGGGGTGATAGCAATCAGCCCCAGCATTTT
-,TRBV20-1,-,TRBJ1-6,CSASAGSSYNSPLHF,TGCAGTGCTAGTGCAGGGAGCTCCTATAATTCACCCCTCCACTTT
-,TRBV6-5,-,TRBJ2-1,CASSYSEVYNEQFF,TGTGCCAGCAGTTACTCGGAGGTTTACAATGAGCAGTTCTTC
-,TRBV5-5,-,TRBJ2-7,CASSQSRGSHEQYF,TGTGCCAGCAGCCAAAGCAGAGGCTCCCACGAGCAGTACTTC
-,TRBV27,-,TRBJ2-6,CASRLRGTGANVLTF,TGTGCCAGCAGGCTCAGGGGCACTGGGGCCAACGTCCTGACTTTC
TRBD1,TRBV5-1,-,TRBJ2-5,CASSEPGTGGWLQETQYF,TGCGCCAGCAGCGAACCCGGGACAGGGGGCTGGCTTCAAGAGACCCAGTACTTC
-,TRBV27,-,TRBJ1-6,CASREGGLNNSPLHF,TGTGCCAGCAGAGAGGGGGGACTCAATAATTCACCCCTCCACTTT
-,TRBV19,few,TRBJ1-5,CASSPTLIQPQHF,TGTGCCAGTAGTCCGACTCTGATTCAGCCCCAGCATTTT
-,TRBV28,-,TRBJ2-7,CASSPTRLNEQYF,TGTGCCAGCAGTCCTACCCGTCTCAACGAGCAGTACTTC
-,TRBV11-2,-,TRBJ2-1,CASSLDRAGNEQFF,TGTGCCAGCAGCTTAGACAGGGCGGGGAATGAGCAGTTCTTC
-,TRBV20-1,few,TRBJ2-1,CSAMTDNEQFF,TGCAGTGCTATGACAGACAATGAGCAGTTCTTC
-,TRBV6-5,few,TRBJ1-1,CASSYFLNTEAFF,TGTGCCAGCAGTTACTTCCTGAACACTGAAGCTTTCTTT
-,TRBV28,-,TRBJ1-5,CASSVTVQPQHF,TGTGCCAGCAGCGTTACGGTTCAGCCCCAGCATTTT